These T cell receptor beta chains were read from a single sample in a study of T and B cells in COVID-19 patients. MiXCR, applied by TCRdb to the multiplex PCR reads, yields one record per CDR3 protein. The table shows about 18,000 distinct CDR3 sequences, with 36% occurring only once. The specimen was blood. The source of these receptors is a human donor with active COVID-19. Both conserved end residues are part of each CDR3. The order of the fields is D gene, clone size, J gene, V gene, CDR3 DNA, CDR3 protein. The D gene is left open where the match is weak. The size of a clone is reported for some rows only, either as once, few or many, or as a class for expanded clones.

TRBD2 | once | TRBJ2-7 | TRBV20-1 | TGCAGTGCTCATGGACTAGCGGGCTACGAGCAGTACTTC | CSAHGLAGYEQYF
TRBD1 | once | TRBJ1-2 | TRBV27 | TGTGCCAGCAGTCCTGGACAGGGGGCCTTACCCCGCACCTTC | CASSPGQGALPRTF
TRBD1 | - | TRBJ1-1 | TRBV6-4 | TGTGCCGGCCCCCAGGACAGGACCACTGGGCGCACTGAAGCTTTCTTT | CAGPQDRTTGRTEAFF
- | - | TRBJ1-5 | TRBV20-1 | TGCAGTGCTAGAGATCCCCGGATTTTGGGGAATCAGCCCCAGCATTTT | CSARDPRILGNQPQHF
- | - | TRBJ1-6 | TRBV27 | TGTGCCAGCAGGTCCCAAGGTAGCTCCTATAATTCACCCCTCCACTTT | CASRSQGSSYNSPLHF
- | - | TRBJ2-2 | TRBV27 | TGTGCCAGCAGTCCCCGAGGGGGAGCGACCGGGGAGCTGTTTTTT | CASSPRGGATGELFF
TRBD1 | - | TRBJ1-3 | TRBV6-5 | TGTGCCAGCAGTTACTCCGGGACAGGGGACCACACCATATATTTT | CASSYSGTGDHTIYF
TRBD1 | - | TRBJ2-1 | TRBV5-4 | TGTGCCAGCAGCCCGCTACCCTCCGGGACAGCCTACAATGAGCAGTTCTTC | CASSPLPSGTAYNEQFF
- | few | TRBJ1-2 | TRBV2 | TGTGCCAGCAGTCCCCTCTCGTCAGTCTATGGCTACACCTTC | CASSPLSSVYGYTF
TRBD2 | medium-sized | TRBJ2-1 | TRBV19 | TGTGCCAGTAGTATCGGAGCGGGGTTCGAGCAGTTCTTC | CASSIGAGFEQFF
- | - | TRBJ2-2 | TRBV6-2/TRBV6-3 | TGTGCCAGCAGACCCGGGGGGCGAGAGACCGGGGAGCTGTTTTTT | CASRPGGRETGELFF
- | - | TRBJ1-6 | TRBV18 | TGTGCCAGCTCACCACTCGGTAATTCACCCCTCCACTTT | CASSPLGNSPLHF